This TCR beta chain was sequenced during a study of blood T cell repertoires in COVID-19. Study details: COVID-19 samples, acute and convalescent, were from the United States, Italy and Spain. In each case, the material was cDNA or gDNA derived from T cells, B-cell-depleted T cells, or PBMCs.

Per the original data handling: Amplified reference gene primers provided the basis for estimating nucleated cell counts. Measured with immunoSEQ multiplex PCR; TCRdb has only the in-frame clones, and not every one. V and J calls and clone size are as listed in that table; D and trimming were resolved from the DNA. Of 190,000 or so clones listed, approximately 87% are singletons. The CDR3 sequence is 12 residues long. Germline loops: CDR1 LNHDA, CDR2 SQIVND (reference sequence). V gave up 5 bases and J gave up 7 bases, with 11 bases separating them. Specimen: peripheral blood. The V gene is TRBV19, the J gene TRBJ2-5; TRBD2 is a possible D gene (5 bases). This sequence originates from a woman between 65 and 79 years old with acute or convalescent COVID-19. CDR3: CASSPSSGTQYF. CDR3 DNA sequence: TGTGCCAGTAGTCCCTCAAGCGGGACCCAGTACTTC.